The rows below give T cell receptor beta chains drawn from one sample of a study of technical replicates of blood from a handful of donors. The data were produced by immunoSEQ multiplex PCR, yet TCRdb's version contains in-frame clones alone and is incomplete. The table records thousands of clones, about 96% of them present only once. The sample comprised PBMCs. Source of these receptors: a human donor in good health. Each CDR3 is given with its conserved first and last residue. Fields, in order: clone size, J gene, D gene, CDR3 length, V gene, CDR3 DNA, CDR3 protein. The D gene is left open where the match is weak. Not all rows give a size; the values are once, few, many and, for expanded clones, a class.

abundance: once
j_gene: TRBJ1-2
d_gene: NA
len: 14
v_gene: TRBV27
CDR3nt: TGTGCCAGCAGTGCGGGGGGGGAGGTCTATGGCTACACCTTC
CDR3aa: CASSAGGEVYGYTF

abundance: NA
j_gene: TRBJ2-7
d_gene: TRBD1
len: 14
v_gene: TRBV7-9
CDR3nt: TGTGCCAGCAGCCCCGACAGGGGGTCCTACGAGCAGTACTTC
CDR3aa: CASSPDRGSYEQYF

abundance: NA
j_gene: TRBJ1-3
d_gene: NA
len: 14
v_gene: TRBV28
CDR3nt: TGTGCCAGCACCCTTGGGAGCTCTGGAAACACCATATATTTT
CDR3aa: CASTLGSSGNTIYF

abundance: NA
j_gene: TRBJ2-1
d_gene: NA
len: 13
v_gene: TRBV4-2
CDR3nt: TGTGCCAGCAGCCCCAGGGGCGAGGATGAGCAGTTCTTC
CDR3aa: CASSPRGEDEQFF

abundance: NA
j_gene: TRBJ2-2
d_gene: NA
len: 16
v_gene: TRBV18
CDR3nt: TGTGCCAGCTCCGGAAGCCCCCTAGCGACAACCGGGGAGCTGTTTTTT
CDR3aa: CASSGSPLATTGELFF

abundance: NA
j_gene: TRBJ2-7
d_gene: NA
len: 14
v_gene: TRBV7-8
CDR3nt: TGTGCCAGCAGCTCCCAGACGGAGGACTACGAGCAGTACTTC
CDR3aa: CASSSQTEDYEQYF

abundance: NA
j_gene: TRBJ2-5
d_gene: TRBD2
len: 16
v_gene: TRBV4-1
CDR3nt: TGCGCCAGCAGCCAGGTCCTAGCGGGTATGGAAGAGACCCAGTACTTC
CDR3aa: CASSQVLAGMEETQYF

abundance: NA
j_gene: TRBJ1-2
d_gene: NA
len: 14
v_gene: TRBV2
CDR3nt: TGTGCCAGCAGGGTGGCCTCAGCTAACTATGGCTACACCTTC
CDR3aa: CASRVASANYGYTF

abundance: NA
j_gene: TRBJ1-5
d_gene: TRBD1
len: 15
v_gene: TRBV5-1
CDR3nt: TGCGCCAGCAGCTTTACAGGGGATAGCAATCAGCCCCAGCATTTT
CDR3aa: CASSFTGDSNQPQHF

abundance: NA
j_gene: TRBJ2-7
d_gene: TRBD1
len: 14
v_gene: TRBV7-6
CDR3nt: TGTGCTCCCTTTACAGGGGGCGCAATTTGGGAGCAGTACTTC
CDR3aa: CAPFTGGAIWEQYF

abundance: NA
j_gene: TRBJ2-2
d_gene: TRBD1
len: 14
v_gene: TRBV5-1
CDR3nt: TGCGCCAGCAGGCGGACCACAGGGGGCGGGGAGCTGTTTTTT
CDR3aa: CASRRTTGGGELFF

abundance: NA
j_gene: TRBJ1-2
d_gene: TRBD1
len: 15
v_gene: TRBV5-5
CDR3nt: TGTGCCAGCAGCCTCACCGGACAGGGAGGCTATGGCTACACCTTC
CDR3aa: CASSLTGQGGYGYTF

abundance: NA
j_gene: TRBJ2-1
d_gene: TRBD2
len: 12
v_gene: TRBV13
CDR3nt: TGTGCCAGCAGCTTTAGCGGGAGGGCCCAGTTCTTC
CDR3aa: CASSFSGRAQFF

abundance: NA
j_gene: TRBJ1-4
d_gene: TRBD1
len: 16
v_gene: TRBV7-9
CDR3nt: TGTGCCAGCAGCCGAGCTGGACAGGGGTTTAATGAAAAACTGTTTTTT
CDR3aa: CASSRAGQGFNEKLFF

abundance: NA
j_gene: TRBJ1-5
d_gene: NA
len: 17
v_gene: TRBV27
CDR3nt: TGTGCCACCGGGGCGGGGCACCGAGGTGGGGAGGGTCAGCCCCAGCATTTT
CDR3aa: CATGAGHRGGEGQPQHF

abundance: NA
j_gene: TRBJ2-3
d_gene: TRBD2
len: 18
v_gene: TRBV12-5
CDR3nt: TGTGCTAGTGGCAGCGGGACTAGCGGGAGGGCCGGAGGAGATACGCAGTATTTT
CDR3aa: CASGSGTSGRAGGDTQYF

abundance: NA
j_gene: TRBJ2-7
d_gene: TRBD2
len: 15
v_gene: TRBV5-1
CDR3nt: TGCGCCAGCAGCTTGGGTCATAGCGGGAGAGCCGAGCAGTACTTC
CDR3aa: CASSLGHSGRAEQYF

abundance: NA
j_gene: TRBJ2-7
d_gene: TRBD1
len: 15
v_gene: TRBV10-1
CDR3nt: TGCGCCAGCAGTGAGCCGGGACAGGGGCATCACGAGCAGTACTTC
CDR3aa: CASSEPGQGHHEQYF

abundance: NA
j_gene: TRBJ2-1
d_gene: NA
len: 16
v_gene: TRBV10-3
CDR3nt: TGTGCCATCAGGACCGACAGGAAAACCTCCCACAATGAGCAGTTCTTC
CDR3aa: CAIRTDRKTSHNEQFF

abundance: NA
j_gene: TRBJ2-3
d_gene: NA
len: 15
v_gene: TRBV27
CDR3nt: TGTGCCAGCAGGCCACTGGAGGACTACACAGATACGCAGTATTTT
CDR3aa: CASRPLEDYTDTQYF

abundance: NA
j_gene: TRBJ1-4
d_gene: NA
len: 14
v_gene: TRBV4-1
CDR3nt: TGCGCCAGCAGCCAGAGTTCGACAGATGAAAAACTGTTTTTT
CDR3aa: CASSQSSTDEKLFF

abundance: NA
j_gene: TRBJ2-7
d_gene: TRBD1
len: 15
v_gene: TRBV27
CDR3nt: TGTGCCAGCAGTACCTTTAGAGGGGGCCCCTACGAGCAGTACTTC
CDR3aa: CASSTFRGGPYEQYF

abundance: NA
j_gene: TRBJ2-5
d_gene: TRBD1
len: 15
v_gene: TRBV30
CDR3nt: TGTGCCTGGAGTAGGGCAGGGGGCTTCGGTGAGACCCAGTACTTC
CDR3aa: CAWSRAGGFGETQYF

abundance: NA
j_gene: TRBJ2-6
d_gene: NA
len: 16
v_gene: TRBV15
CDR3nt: TGTGCCACCAGCAGAGAGCGGGACTCTGGGGCCAACGTCCTGACTTTC
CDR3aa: CATSRERDSGANVLTF

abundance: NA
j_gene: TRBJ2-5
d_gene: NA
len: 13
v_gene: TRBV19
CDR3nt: TGTGCCAGTAGTATTCAACGGGGAGAGACCCAGTACTTC
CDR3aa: CASSIQRGETQYF

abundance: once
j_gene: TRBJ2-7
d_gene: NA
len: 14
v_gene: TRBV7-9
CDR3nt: TGTGCCAGCAGCTACGCCGGAGGCGGTTACGAGCAGTACTTC
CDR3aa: CASSYAGGGYEQYF

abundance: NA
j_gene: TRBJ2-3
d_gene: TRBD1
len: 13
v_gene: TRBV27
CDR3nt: TGTGCCAGCAGTACAGGGGTCCCAGATACGCAGTATTTT
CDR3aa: CASSTGVPDTQYF

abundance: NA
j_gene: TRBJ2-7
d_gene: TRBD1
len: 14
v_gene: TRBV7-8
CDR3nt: TGTGCCAGCAGCCCGGGACAGGGGCGGTACGAGCAGTACTTC
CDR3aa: CASSPGQGRYEQYF

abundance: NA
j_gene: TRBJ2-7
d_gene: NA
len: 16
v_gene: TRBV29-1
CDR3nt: TGCAGCGTTGAGGGCCTAGATGGGACTGCCGAGTACGAGCAGTACTTC
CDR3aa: CSVEGLDGTAEYEQYF

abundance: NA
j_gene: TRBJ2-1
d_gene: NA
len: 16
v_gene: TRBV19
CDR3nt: TGTGCCAGTAGTATAGAGGAGGGATACCCCTACAATGAGCAGTTCTTC
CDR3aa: CASSIEEGYPYNEQFF